A selection of T cell receptor beta chains follows, all from one sample in a study of cytomegalovirus exposure and HLA in healthy donors. The repertoire was sequenced with immunoSEQ multiplex PCR; TCRdb's copy has only in-frame clones and lacks some. The table has about 240,000 clones, 86% seen once. The sequenced sample was PBMCs. Receptors were obtained from a woman aged 25-40 years in good health and CMV-seropositive. The CDR3 runs from the conserved cysteine through the conserved F or W. The D gene is left open where the match is weak. Size values are once, few and many counts, or a class for expanded clones, and some rows have none.

v_gene	abundance	d_gene	j_gene	CDR3aa	CDR3nt
TRBV2	few	.	TRBJ2-7	CASQWSPADFSSYEQYF	TGTGCCAGCCAGTGGTCCCCCGCGGATTTTAGCTCCTACGAGCAGTACTTC
TRBV4-1	.	TRBD1	TRBJ1-5	CASSQAGQGGNQPQHF	TGCGCCAGCAGCCAAGCGGGACAGGGGGGCAATCAGCCCCAGCATTTT
TRBV6-5	.	.	TRBJ2-2	CASSYGGGSATGELFF	TGTGCCAGCAGTTACGGGGGCGGGAGTGCCACCGGGGAGCTGTTTTTT
TRBV10-3	.	TRBD2	TRBJ2-7	CAISESGLAGVEQYF	TGTGCCATCAGTGAGTCAGGTCTAGCGGGAGTCGAGCAGTACTTC
TRBV11-3	.	TRBD1	TRBJ2-5	CASSYYRGAETQYF	TGTGCCAGCAGCTACTACAGGGGAGCGGAGACCCAGTACTTC
TRBV19	once	.	TRBJ1-1	CASVGWAIRGSEAFF	TGTGCCAGTGTTGGGTGGGCGATAAGGGGTTCTGAAGCTTTCTTT
TRBV11-2	.	TRBD1	TRBJ2-5	CASSLASRGHGTQYF	TGTGCCAGCAGCTTAGCATCCAGGGGGCATGGGACCCAGTACTTC
TRBV4-1	.	.	TRBJ2-5	CATLSRETQYF	TGCGCCACCCTAAGTCGGGAGACCCAGTACTTC
TRBV27	.	TRBD1	TRBJ2-7	CASSPGQFTYEQYF	TGTGCCAGCAGTCCGGGACAGTTTACCTACGAGCAGTACTTC
TRBV15	.	.	TRBJ2-2	CATSVTGNTGELFF	TGTGCCACCAGCGTGACAGGGAACACCGGGGAGCTGTTTTTT
TRBV27	.	.	TRBJ2-5	CASSALGSRTQYF	TGTGCCAGCAGTGCCTTGGGGAGCCGGACCCAGTACTTC
TRBV5-1	.	TRBD1	TRBJ2-7	CASSFGDSSYEQYF	TGCGCCAGCAGCTTTGGGGACAGCTCCTACGAGCAGTACTTC
TRBV6-5	.	TRBD1	TRBJ1-5	CASSKTGYTQPQHF	TGTGCCAGCAGCAAGACAGGGTACACTCAGCCCCAGCATTTT
TRBV29-1	once	.	TRBJ2-2	CSVERSLNTGELFF	TGCAGCGTTGAACGGTCCCTAAACACCGGGGAGCTGTTTTTT
TRBV27	once	.	TRBJ2-7	CASSFGGQNEQYF	TGTGCCAGCAGTTTCGGGGGGCAGAACGAGCAGTACTTC
TRBV28	.	TRBD2	TRBJ2-1	CASSSAARGAGAEQFF	TGTGCCAGCAGTTCAGCCGCCAGGGGAGCGGGAGCCGAGCAGTTCTTC
TRBV4-1	.	.	TRBJ1-2	CASSQDPWQGSVRGYTF	TGCGCCAGCAGCCAAGACCCGTGGCAGGGATCAGTGAGGGGCTACACCTTC
TRBV28	.	.	TRBJ1-5	CASSFSRNQPQHF	TGTGCCAGCAGTTTTTCGCGGAATCAGCCCCAGCATTTT
TRBV6-1	once	TRBD1	TRBJ2-7	CASSQDRVYYEQYF	TGTGCCAGCAGTCAGGACAGGGTATACTACGAGCAGTACTTC
TRBV5-1	.	TRBD2	TRBJ2-3	CASSWTSGRTDTQYF	TGCGCCAGCAGCTGGACTAGCGGGAGGACAGATACGCAGTATTTT
TRBV7-2	.	TRBD1	TRBJ2-5	CASSLQGVQETQYF	TGTGCCAGCAGCTTACAGGGGGTGCAAGAGACCCAGTACTTC
TRBV4-2	.	.	TRBJ1-1	CASSQERGAEAFF	TGTGCCAGCAGCCAAGAGCGGGGGGCCGAAGCTTTCTTT
TRBV28	.	.	TRBJ1-4	CASSPAGTGSDLLFF	TGTGCCAGCAGTCCAGCCGGAACAGGGTCCGACCTTCTGTTTTTT
TRBV27	.	.	TRBJ1-5	CASSLSGVQPQHF	TGTGCCAGCAGTTTATCAGGGGTCCAGCCCCAGCATTTT
TRBV27	few	TRBD2	TRBJ2-7	CASSPSGYSYEQYF	TGTGCCAGCAGTCCTAGCGGATACTCCTACGAGCAGTACTTC
TRBV2	many	TRBD1	TRBJ1-5	CASRQGLSNQPQHF	TGTGCCAGCAGACAGGGGTTGAGCAATCAGCCCCAGCATTTT
TRBV10-3	.	TRBD1	TRBJ1-5	CAISSPGQGRQPQHF	TGTGCCATCAGTTCGCCCGGACAGGGAAGACAGCCCCAGCATTTT
TRBV6-5	.	.	TRBJ1-1	CASSYSTGNTEAFF	TGTGCCAGCAGTTACTCGACGGGGAACACTGAAGCTTTCTTT
TRBV25-1	.	TRBD2	TRBJ2-3	CASSAWDLAGPGTDTQYF	TGTGCCAGCAGCGCTTGGGATCTAGCGGGTCCTGGCACAGATACGCAGTATTTT
TRBV6-5	few	TRBD1	TRBJ1-2	CASSSPGTGFRGYTF	TGTGCCAGCAGCAGTCCCGGGACAGGGTTCCGCGGCTACACCTTC
TRBV18	.	TRBD1	TRBJ1-1	CASSAAQGGTEAFF	TGTGCCAGCTCAGCAGCTCAGGGGGGCACTGAAGCTTTCTTT
TRBV7-3	.	.	TRBJ2-1	CASGHYGSYNEQFF	TGTGCCAGCGGCCATTACGGGAGCTACAATGAGCAGTTCTTC
TRBV9	.	TRBD2	TRBJ2-7	CASSDRLAGVREQYF	TGTGCCAGCAGCGACCGACTAGCGGGAGTTCGGGAGCAGTACTTC
TRBV10-1	.	TRBD1	TRBJ1-2	CASSQTGSYGYTF	TGCGCCAGCAGCCAGACAGGGAGCTATGGCTACACCTTC
TRBV9	.	TRBD1	TRBJ2-7	CASSVAPSSRTGYYEQYF	TGTGCCAGCAGCGTAGCCCCAAGTTCCAGGACAGGCTACTACGAGCAGTACTTC
TRBV5-4	.	.	TRBJ1-5	CASGEQGLNQPQHF	TGTGCCAGTGGGGAACAGGGTCTGAATCAGCCCCAGCATTTT
TRBV11-2	.	.	TRBJ2-1	CASSLTRNEQFF	TGTGCCAGCAGCTTAACCCGGAATGAGCAGTTCTTC
TRBV2	.	TRBD2	TRBJ2-5	CASSDVLAGETQYF	TGTGCCAGCAGTGATGTACTAGCGGGAGAGACCCAGTACTTC
TRBV9	.	.	TRBJ2-5	CASSARQKETQYF	TGTGCCAGCAGCGCACGACAGAAAGAGACCCAGTACTTC
TRBV28	.	TRBD1	TRBJ2-3	CASSQPGQGIDTQYF	TGTGCCAGCAGCCAACCGGGACAGGGTATAGATACGCAGTATTTT
TRBV7-3	.	.	TRBJ2-3	CASSGQLRDTQYF	TGTGCCAGCAGCGGACAGCTGAGAGATACGCAGTATTTT
TRBV27	once	TRBD1	TRBJ2-1	CASSPGQGLRGFF	TGTGCCAGCAGTCCGGGACAGGGGTTAAGAGGGTTCTTC
TRBV5-4	.	TRBD1	TRBJ1-2	CASSPFGDRGYGYTF	TGTGCCAGCAGCCCATTTGGGGACAGGGGTTATGGCTACACCTTC
TRBV19	.	.	TRBJ1-2	CASSISAGDYGYTF	TGTGCCAGTAGTATAAGTGCCGGGGACTATGGCTACACCTTC
TRBV15	.	.	TRBJ2-3	CATSPSAGYETQYF	TGTGCCACCAGCCCAAGCGCGGGGTACGAAACGCAGTATTTT
TRBV10-1	.	TRBD1	TRBJ2-7	CASSGGQGPSYEQYF	TGCGCCAGCAGTGGGGGACAGGGGCCTTCCTACGAGCAGTACTTC
TRBV27	.	TRBD1	TRBJ2-5	CASSSDRGSGAQYF	TGTGCCAGCAGTTCCGACAGGGGATCAGGGGCCCAGTACTTC
TRBV25-1	.	.	TRBJ1-3	CASKSPGKGNTIYF	TGTGCCAGTAAATCACCGGGAAAGGGAAACACCATATATTTT
TRBV30	.	TRBD2	TRBJ2-1	CAWSVLAGDEQFF	TGTGCCTGGAGTGTACTAGCGGGGGATGAGCAGTTCTTC
TRBV27	.	TRBD2	TRBJ2-2	CASSLPSGRAGTGELFF	TGTGCCAGCAGTTTACCTAGCGGGAGGGCCGGCACCGGGGAGCTGTTTTTT
TRBV2	.	.	TRBJ2-3	CASRKGTRAFTDTQYF	TGTGCCAGCAGGAAAGGAACTAGAGCCTTTACAGATACGCAGTATTTT
TRBV19	.	.	TRBJ2-4	CASSGKGKNIQYF	TGTGCCAGTAGCGGGAAAGGCAAAAACATTCAGTACTTC
TRBV11-2	.	.	TRBJ2-3	CASSIPPGDTQYF	TGTGCCAGCAGCATCCCACCGGGGGATACGCAGTATTTT
TRBV7-2	.	.	TRBJ2-1	CASSLVGGNEQFF	TGTGCCAGCAGCTTAGTTGGGGGGAATGAGCAGTTCTTC
TRBV10-3	.	.	TRBJ1-1	CAISDRLNTEAFF	TGTGCCATCAGTGATCGTCTGAACACTGAAGCTTTCTTT
TRBV7-9	.	TRBD1	TRBJ2-7	CASSPWDRLSYEQYF	TGTGCCAGCAGCCCCTGGGACAGACTATCCTACGAGCAGTACTTC
TRBV19	once	.	TRBJ2-1	CASSIGDNWRRADEQFF	TGTGCCAGTAGTATAGGGGACAATTGGCGACGTGCCGATGAGCAGTTCTTC